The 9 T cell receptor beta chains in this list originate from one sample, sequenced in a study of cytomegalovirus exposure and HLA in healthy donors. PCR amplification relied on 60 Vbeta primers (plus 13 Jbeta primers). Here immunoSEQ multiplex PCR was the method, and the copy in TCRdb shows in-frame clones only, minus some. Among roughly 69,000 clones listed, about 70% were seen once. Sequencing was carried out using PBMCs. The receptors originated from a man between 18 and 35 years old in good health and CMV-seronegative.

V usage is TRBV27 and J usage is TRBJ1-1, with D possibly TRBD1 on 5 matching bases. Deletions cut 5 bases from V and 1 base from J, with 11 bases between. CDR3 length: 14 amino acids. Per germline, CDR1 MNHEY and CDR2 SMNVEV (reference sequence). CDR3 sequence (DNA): TGTGCCAGCAGTACCGGTGGGGCGAACACTGAAGCTTTCTTT. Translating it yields CASSTGGANTEAFF.

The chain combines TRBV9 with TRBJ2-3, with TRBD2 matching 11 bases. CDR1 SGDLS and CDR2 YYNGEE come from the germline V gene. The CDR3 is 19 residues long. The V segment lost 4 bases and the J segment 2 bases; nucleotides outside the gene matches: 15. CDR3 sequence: CASSPLGSSGGRATDTQYF. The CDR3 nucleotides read TGTGCCAGCAGCCCCCTGGGTTCTAGCGGGGGGAGGGCCACAGATACGCAGTATTTT.

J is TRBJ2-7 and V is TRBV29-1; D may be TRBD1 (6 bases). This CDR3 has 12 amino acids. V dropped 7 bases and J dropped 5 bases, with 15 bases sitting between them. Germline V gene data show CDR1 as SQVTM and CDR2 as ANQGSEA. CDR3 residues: CSAAQGRHEQYF. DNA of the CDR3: TGCAGCGCCGCGCAGGGGAGACACGAGCAGTACTTC.

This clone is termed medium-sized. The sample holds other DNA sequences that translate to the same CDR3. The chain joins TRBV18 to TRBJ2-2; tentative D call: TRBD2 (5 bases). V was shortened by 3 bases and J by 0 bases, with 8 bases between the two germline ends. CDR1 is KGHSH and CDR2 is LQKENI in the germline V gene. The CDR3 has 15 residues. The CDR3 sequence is CASSPAGSNTGELFF. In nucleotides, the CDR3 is TGTGCCAGCTCACCTGCGGGTTCGAACACCGGGGAGCTGTTTTTT.

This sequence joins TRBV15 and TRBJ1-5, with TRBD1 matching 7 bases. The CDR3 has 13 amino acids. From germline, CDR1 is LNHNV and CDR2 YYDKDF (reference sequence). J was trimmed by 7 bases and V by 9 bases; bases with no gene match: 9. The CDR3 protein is CATGRQGGQPQHF. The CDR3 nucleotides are TGTGCCACGGGAAGACAGGGAGGACAGCCCCAGCATTTT.

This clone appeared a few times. The CDR3 DNA follows: TGTGCCACGGGACTAGCCTCTGGGGCCAACGTCCTGACTTTC. This codes for CATGLASGANVLTF. The gene calls are TRBV28 and TRBJ2-6, with TRBD2 identical over 9 bases. The CDR3 spans 14 residues. CDR1 is MDHEN, CDR2 SYDVKM, per germline. V was clipped by 10 bases and J by 0 bases; unmatched bases: 1.

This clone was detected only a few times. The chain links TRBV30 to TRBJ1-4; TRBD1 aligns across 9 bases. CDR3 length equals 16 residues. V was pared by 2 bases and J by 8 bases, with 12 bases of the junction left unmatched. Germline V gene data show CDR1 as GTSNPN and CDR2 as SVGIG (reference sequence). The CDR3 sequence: CAWSSTGTGRREKLFF. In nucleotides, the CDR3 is TGTGCCTGGAGTTCCACTGGGACAGGGAGGCGCGAAAAACTGTTTTTT.

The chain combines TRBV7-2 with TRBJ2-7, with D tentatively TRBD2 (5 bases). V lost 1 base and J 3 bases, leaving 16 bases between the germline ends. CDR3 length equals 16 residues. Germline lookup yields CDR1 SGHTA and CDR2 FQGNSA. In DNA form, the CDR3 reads TGTGCCAGCAGCTTAGTAGGAGGCCAGGAGAACTACGAGCAGTACTTC. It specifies CASSLVGGQENYEQYF. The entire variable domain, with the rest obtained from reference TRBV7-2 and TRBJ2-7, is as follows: GAGVSQSPSNKVTEKGKDVELRCDPISGHTALYWYRQSLGQGLEFLIYFQGNSAPDKSGLPSDRFSAERTGGSVSTLTIQRTQQEDSAVYLCASSLVGGQENYEQYFGPGTRLTVT.

The CDR3 loop reads CASSLRTGRNTSPLHF. The CDR3 DNA sequence: TGTGCCAGTAGTCTCAGGACAGGGAGGAATACTTCACCCCTCCACTTT. V is TRBV19 and J is TRBJ1-6, with 8 positions matching TRBD1. The CDR3 extends over 16 amino acids. The germline V gene encodes CDR1 LNHDA and CDR2 SQIVND (reference sequence). V lost 5 bases, J lost 9 bases, and 12 bases stayed unmatched.